This T cell receptor (beta chain) came from a study of blood T cell repertoires in COVID-19. Turning to the study itself: Nucleic acid was either cDNA or gDNA, and it came from T cells, B-cell-depleted T cells, or PBMCs.

The protocol was immunoSEQ multiplex PCR, while the TCRdb copy is restricted to in-frame clones and leaves out a portion. In the table there are about 180,000 clones, approximately 90% of which are singletons. The V gene lost 1 base and the J gene lost 4 bases, with 7 bases spanning the gap. The CDR3 is 13 residues long. Germline CDR1 is MNHEY and CDR2 is SMNVEV (reference sequence). This receptor was taken from a young man who had recovered from COVID-19. The rearrangement links TRBV27 to TRBJ1-2; tentatively, D is TRBD1 (5 bases). The sequenced material came from peripheral blood. CDR3 nucleotides: TGTGCCAGCAGTTTATTGCAGGGCTATGGCTACACCTTC. Residues: CASSLLQGYGYTF.